The clone carrying this T cell receptor beta chain was seen ten or more times. Its antigen remains unknown. TCRdb reassembled clones from the PCR reads with MiXCR. Counted here are approximately 16,000 clones, 20% to 25% occurring once; the ten biggest clones make up less than 15%. The data were obtained in a study of metastatic and nonmetastatic thyroid tumors. Study information: Repertoires from malignant and benign thyroid patients were compared across blood and tumor or nodule tissue.

Study-wide findings and caveats: It was reported that TCR beta diversity was significantly higher in malignant thyroid tumors than benign nodules, in blood and tumor.

No treatment had been given to any patient before thyroid surgery. CDR3 length: 15 residues. The ends lost 5 bases at V and 0 bases at J; junction bases unmatched: 3. Germline values: CDR1 MNHEY, CDR2 SMNVEV (reference sequence). The chain couples TRBV27 to TRBJ1-5; 8 bases fit TRBD1. Material: tumor tissue. This TCR was recovered from a male donor with papillary thyroid cancer or a benign thyroid nodule (not recorded which). Some clones in this sample may be carry-over from other donors' samples. In DNA, the CDR3 is TGTGCCAGCAGTCGCAGGGGGCATAGCAATCAGCCCCAGCATTTT. Amino acid sequence: CASSRRGHSNQPQHF.